A selection of T cell receptor beta chains follows, all from one sample in a study of T cells after yellow fever vaccination. MiXCR was run by TCRdb on the 5' RACE reads, yielding one entry per CDR3 protein. The data contain 250,000 to 350,000 distinct CDR3 sequences, 6.8% of them singletons. This specimen was PBMCs, taken roughly 45 days after the first yellow fever vaccination. These receptors all come from a man between 18 and 35 years old who received the YFV17D yellow fever vaccine. Each CDR3 is given with its conserved first and last residue. A D gene is named only where the DNA matches it firmly. Expanded clones are given a class, and other clones once, few, many or no size at all.

DNA | CDR3 | V | D | J | size
TGTGCCACCAGCAGGAGGGACGCAGATACGCAGTATTTT | CATSRRDADTQYF | TRBV15 | . | TRBJ2-3 | few
TGTGCCAGCAGTGAAAGGGGGCAACCTAATCAGACCCAGCATTTT | CASSERGQPNQTQHF | TRBV6-1 | TRBD1 | TRBJ1-5 | .
TGCAGTGCTAGTGCAGCGGGGGGGCTTATCGGGGAGCTGTTTTTT | CSASAAGGLIGELFF | TRBV20-1 | TRBD2 | TRBJ2-2 | few
TGTGCCAGCAGCTTTACTAGCGCATATGAGCAGTTCTTC | CASSFTSAYEQFF | TRBV7-6 | TRBD2 | TRBJ2-1 | many
TGCGCCAGCAGCCAGTTAGACATGGGACTAGCGACCTACAATGAGCAGTTCTTC | CASSQLDMGLATYNEQFF | TRBV4-1 | TRBD2 | TRBJ2-1 | few
TGTGCCAGCTCACGTGGGGGCTGGGACACTGAAGCTTTCTTT | CASSRGGWDTEAFF | TRBV18 | . | TRBJ1-1 | .
TGCGCCAGCAGCGGGGGGCCCGGCACCGGGGAGCTGTTTTTT | CASSGGPGTGELFF | TRBV5-1 | . | TRBJ2-2 | many
TGCAGTGCTCCGACACCCGGCTCTGGAAACACCATATATTTT | CSAPTPGSGNTIYF | TRBV20-1 | . | TRBJ1-3 | .
TGTGCCAGCAGTTTTCGCGGGGGCAAAACTGAAGCTTTCTTT | CASSFRGGKTEAFF | TRBV28 | . | TRBJ1-1 | .
TGCGCCAGCAGCTTTGAAGGCAACACAGATACGCAGTATTTT | CASSFEGNTDTQYF | TRBV5-1 | . | TRBJ2-3 | many
TGTGCCAGCAGCCAAGATGTAAGGGCAAGCTACGAGCAGTACTTC | CASSQDVRASYEQYF | TRBV4-2 | . | TRBJ2-7 | .
TGTGCCAGCGCCTTCCAGGACAGCAACGAGCAGTACTTC | CASAFQDSNEQYF | TRBV27 | . | TRBJ2-7 | .
TGCGCCAGCAGCTTGTACCAGGGGGCGCCTGGCTACACCTTC | CASSLYQGAPGYTF | TRBV5-1 | TRBD1 | TRBJ1-2 | few
TGCAGCGCAATGCGACAGGGGGGTGAGCAGTACTTC | CSAMRQGGEQYF | TRBV29-1 | TRBD1 | TRBJ2-7 | .
TGTGCCAGCAGCGCCGACAGGTTCTCTGGAAACACCATATATTTT | CASSADRFSGNTIYF | TRBV5-4 | . | TRBJ1-3 | many
TGCGCCAGCCGGGGCTTCTTACGGAACACTGAAGCTTTCTTT | CASRGFLRNTEAFF | TRBV4-1 | . | TRBJ1-1 | many
TGTGCCAGCAGCTTAGCCCAGCTTGAAGCTTTCTTT | CASSLAQLEAFF | TRBV7-2 | . | TRBJ1-1 | many
TGTGCCAGTATGGCTAGCGGGGGCACCTACGAGCAGTACTTC | CASMASGGTYEQYF | TRBV19 | TRBD2 | TRBJ2-7 | few
TGTGCCACCAGCAGAGATCGGGCCGACTATGGCTACACCTTC | CATSRDRADYGYTF | TRBV15 | . | TRBJ1-2 | few
TGTGCCAGCAGTTTATCCGACCGGACAGGGGAAAAACTGTTTTTT | CASSLSDRTGEKLFF | TRBV28 | TRBD1 | TRBJ1-4 | few
TGCAGTGCCGCGGACAGGGGGCCGTACGAGCAGTACTTC | CSAADRGPYEQYF | TRBV20-1 | TRBD1 | TRBJ2-7 | .
TGCAGTGCTAGAGGGACAGGGGCCGGGGAGCTGTTTTTT | CSARGTGAGELFF | TRBV20-1 | TRBD1 | TRBJ2-2 | many
TGCGCCAGCAGCTTGCGAGGGATACTAGCCAAAAACATTCAGTACTTC | CASSLRGILAKNIQYF | TRBV5-1 | . | TRBJ2-4 | .
TGTGCCAGTAGTATCTCCCTAGCGGGTTTTCAGTACTTC | CASSISLAGFQYF | TRBV19 | TRBD2 | TRBJ2-4 | .
TGTGCCAGCAGCTACGGCGGGGGTTCCGGGGAGCTGTTTTTT | CASSYGGGSGELFF | TRBV3-1 | TRBD2 | TRBJ2-2 | many
TGTGCCAGCTCGTACCACGGAACAGGGGAAACCGGGGAGCTGTTTTTT | CASSYHGTGETGELFF | TRBV18 | TRBD1 | TRBJ2-2 | .
TGTGCCAGCAGCTACCGATCGGAAGGGCCTGGGGCCAACGTCCTGACTTTC | CASSYRSEGPGANVLTF | TRBV3-1 | . | TRBJ2-6 | .
TGTGCCAGCAGTTACCAGGGATCGGATTCACCCCTCCACTTT | CASSYQGSDSPLHF | TRBV6-5 | . | TRBJ1-6 | .
TGTGCCAGCAGTTACTGGGGTACTGAAGCTTTCTTT | CASSYWGTEAFF | TRBV6-5 | . | TRBJ1-1 | .
TGTGCCAGCAGCTTAGGGGCCCCAGGGGGAAGTAATTCACCCCTCCACTTT | CASSLGAPGGSNSPLHF | TRBV7-9 | TRBD1 | TRBJ1-6 | few
TGTGCCAGCGGTCCAAAGGACGGCTACACAGATACGCAGTATTTT | CASGPKDGYTDTQYF | TRBV6-1 | . | TRBJ2-3 | .
TGTGCCAGCAGTTTCCTCGGGACGCAAGCTTTCTTT | CASSFLGTQAFF | TRBV12-3/TRBV12-4 | . | TRBJ1-1 | few
TGCAGTGCGAGAGAATCGGACAGGGGACGAGACGAGCAGTACTTC | CSARESDRGRDEQYF | TRBV20-1 | TRBD1 | TRBJ2-7 | few
TGTGCCAGCAGCGTAGAGCGGTTAGCGGGAGAGCAGTACTTC | CASSVERLAGEQYF | TRBV9 | TRBD2 | TRBJ2-7 | many
TGTGCCTGGAGTGTATACAGGGGCTATGGCTACACCTTC | CAWSVYRGYGYTF | TRBV30 | TRBD1 | TRBJ1-2 | .
TGTGCCAGCAGTGCACCGGCCCTGCTATATGGCTACACCTTC | CASSAPALLYGYTF | TRBV12-3/TRBV12-4 | . | TRBJ1-2 | .
TGCGCCAGCAGCTTCAGGGGGCAAGAGACCCAGTACTTC | CASSFRGQETQYF | TRBV7-2 | TRBD1 | TRBJ2-5 | many
TGTGCCAGCAGCTTCCCGTCTAGCGGGGGGGCGTCAGATACGCAGTATTTT | CASSFPSSGGASDTQYF | TRBV9 | TRBD2 | TRBJ2-3 | few
TGCGCCAGCAGCTTTCCGTCGGGCGGTGAGCAGTTCTTC | CASSFPSGGEQFF | TRBV5-1 | . | TRBJ2-1 | many
TGTGCCAGTAGTAACACAGGGTTGGCCACTGAAGCTTTCTTT | CASSNTGLATEAFF | TRBV19 | . | TRBJ1-1 | .
TGTGCCAGCAGCTTTGTTGCGGGAGGAGAGACCCAGTACTTC | CASSFVAGGETQYF | TRBV5-4 | TRBD2 | TRBJ2-5 | .
TGTGCCAGCAGCTGGCCGGGGACTAGCGAGCCCTACGAGCAGTACTTC | CASSWPGTSEPYEQYF | TRBV7-2 | TRBD2 | TRBJ2-7 | many
TGTGCCATCAAGAAGGACAGGGGGCACAACACTGAAGCTTTCTTT | CAIKKDRGHNTEAFF | TRBV10-3 | TRBD1 | TRBJ1-1 | many
TGTGCCAGCAGCTTATCCCAGGGGCGGGGAGAGACCCAGTACTTC | CASSLSQGRGETQYF | TRBV7-2 | . | TRBJ2-5 | many
TGCAGTGCTAGAGTCGGGGGCGGCAATCAGCCCCAGCATTTT | CSARVGGGNQPQHF | TRBV20-1 | . | TRBJ1-5 | .
TGCGCCAGCAGCACCGGACAGGGGGAGGCTTTCTTT | CASSTGQGEAFF | TRBV5-1 | TRBD1 | TRBJ1-1 | .
TGTGCCAGCACTTTGGACGGTTTCAGCCATTCACCCCTCCACTTT | CASTLDGFSHSPLHF | TRBV7-2 | . | TRBJ1-6 | few
TGTGCCAGCAGCTTGGCACAGGGGGCGGATGAGCAGTTCTTC | CASSLAQGADEQFF | TRBV5-5 | TRBD1 | TRBJ2-1 | .
TGCGCCAGCAGCTTGGAAGGGAACGGCAATCAGCCCCAGCATTTT | CASSLEGNGNQPQHF | TRBV5-1 | . | TRBJ1-5 | few
TGTGCCAGCAGTTACATTGGGCCGACAACTAACTATGGCTACACCTTC | CASSYIGPTTNYGYTF | TRBV6-2/TRBV6-3 | . | TRBJ1-2 | few
TGCAGTGCTCCAGACAGGGGCGGTGGAAACACCATATATTTT | CSAPDRGGGNTIYF | TRBV20-1 | TRBD1 | TRBJ1-3 | few
TGTGCCAGCAGCAGCGGGTCCGGGGTGAAGAATTCACCCCTCCACTTT | CASSSGSGVKNSPLHF | TRBV5-5 | . | TRBJ1-6 | .
TGTGCCATCAGTGAGTCGGGTACAGCAAAGTACCAAGAGACCCAGTACTTC | CAISESGTAKYQETQYF | TRBV10-3 | . | TRBJ2-5 | few
TGTGCCAGCGGCTTCGGGCTCCTCTACGAGCAGTACTTC | CASGFGLLYEQYF | TRBV5-6 | . | TRBJ2-7 | once
TGTGCCATCAGTGAGGGGACAGAGATTTCACCCCTCCACTTT | CAISEGTEISPLHF | TRBV10-3 | TRBD1 | TRBJ1-6 | .
TGTGCCATCAGTGAAGAGGCAGGGCAAAGAGGCTACACCTTC | CAISEEAGQRGYTF | TRBV10-3 | . | TRBJ1-2 | .
TGTGCCTGGACTATTAGAAATTCACCCCTCCACTTT | CAWTIRNSPLHF | TRBV30 | . | TRBJ1-6 | few
TGTGCCAGCAGCTTCCGGGACAGGGGGAAGTATTTT | CASSFRDRGKYF | TRBV7-2 | TRBD1 | TRBJ2-3 | many